A selection of T cell receptor beta chains follows, all from one sample in a study of blood T cell repertoires in COVID-19. The protocol was immunoSEQ multiplex PCR, while the TCRdb copy is restricted to in-frame clones and leaves out a portion. The sample has hundreds of thousands of clones, around nine tenths seen once; the top ten hold about 2%. The specimen was PBMCs or T cells enriched from blood (not recorded which). These receptors originate from a woman between 18 and 29 years old with acute COVID-19. CDR3s include the opening cysteine and the closing phenylalanine or tryptophan. A D gene is named only where the DNA matches it firmly. Expanded clones get a size class; other rows say once, few or many, or leave the size out.

v_gene	j_gene	d_gene	abundance	CDR3aa	CDR3nt
TRBV28	TRBJ2-4	NA	NA	CASSFPTTGTEAKNIQYF	TGTGCCAGCAGTTTCCCTACGACAGGGACTGAAGCCAAAAACATTCAGTACTTC
TRBV7-3	TRBJ2-3	NA	NA	CASRGPVDTQYF	TGTGCCAGCAGGGGGCCCGTAGATACGCAGTATTTT
TRBV4-3	TRBJ1-2	NA	NA	CASSQFGQHDYGYTF	TGCGCCAGCAGCCAATTCGGACAGCACGACTATGGCTACACCTTC
TRBV6-1	TRBJ1-4	NA	NA	CASSERSLGGKLFF	TGTGCCAGCAGTGAAAGGTCTCTCGGGGGAAAACTGTTTTTT
TRBV27	TRBJ1-1	NA	NA	CASSPQTGAIEAFF	TGTGCCAGCAGTCCCCAGACAGGCGCCATTGAAGCTTTCTTT
TRBV9	TRBJ2-2	NA	once	CASSVGTSNTGELFF	TGTGCCAGCAGCGTCGGGACATCGAACACCGGGGAGCTGTTTTTT
TRBV4-1	TRBJ2-7	NA	NA	CASSQDRGASVYEQYF	TGCGCCAGCAGCCAAGATCGGGGGGCCTCCGTCTACGAGCAGTACTTC
TRBV11-2	TRBJ2-1	TRBD2	NA	CASRMRGGFYNEQFF	TGTGCCAGCAGAATGCGGGGGGGGTTCTACAATGAGCAGTTCTTC
TRBV28	TRBJ1-5	TRBD1	NA	CASSSGGRGQGNQPQHF	TGTGCCAGCAGTTCGGGGGGCAGGGGGCAAGGGAATCAGCCCCAGCATTTT
TRBV5-1	TRBJ1-6	TRBD1	NA	CASSYGTGFLSNSPLHF	TGCGCCAGCAGCTACGGGACAGGGTTTTTGAGCAATTCACCCCTCCACTTT
TRBV27	TRBJ2-7	TRBD2	many	CASSPTSVYYEQYF	TGTGCCAGCAGTCCGACTAGCGTCTACTACGAGCAGTACTTC
TRBV5-5	TRBJ1-6	NA	NA	CASSLIVAGDWNSPLHF	TGTGCCAGCAGCTTAATAGTCGCAGGGGATTGGAATTCACCCCTCCACTTT
TRBV18	TRBJ2-7	NA	NA	CASSALTGSLYEQYF	TGTGCCAGCTCAGCCTTGACGGGGTCCTTATACGAGCAGTACTTC
TRBV5-1	TRBJ2-7	NA	NA	CASSLGQGLDEQYF	TGCGCCAGCAGCTTGGGGCAGGGCCTCGACGAGCAGTACTTC
TRBV18	TRBJ1-4	NA	NA	CASSPVVGGTNEKLFF	TGTGCCAGCTCACCCGTGGTAGGAGGAACTAATGAAAAACTGTTTTTT
TRBV10-3	TRBJ2-7	NA	few	CAISESETIYEQYF	TGTGCCATCAGTGAGTCCGAGACTATCTACGAGCAGTACTTC
TRBV4-1	TRBJ2-7	NA	NA	CASSQVMTSSYEQYF	TGCGCCAGCAGCCAAGTAATGACATCTTCCTACGAGCAGTACTTC
TRBV12-3/TRBV12-4	TRBJ2-1	NA	NA	CASSSEIREQFF	TGTGCCAGTTCTAGCGAGATCCGTGAGCAGTTCTTC
TRBV12-3/TRBV12-4	TRBJ1-1	TRBD1	NA	CASTPGGTEAFF	TGTGCCAGCACCCCAGGGGGCACTGAAGCTTTCTTT
TRBV5-4	TRBJ2-7	TRBD1	medium-sized	CASSGDRPHEQYF	TGTGCCAGCAGCGGGGACAGGCCCCACGAGCAGTACTTC
TRBV5-8	TRBJ1-6	TRBD1	once	CASSLEGGGLGSPLHF	TGTGCCAGCAGCTTGGAAGGGGGCGGACTTGGTTCACCCCTCCACTTT
TRBV11-3	TRBJ2-1	NA	once	CASSYFDTPYNEQFF	TGTGCCAGCAGCTATTTCGACACACCATACAATGAGCAGTTCTTC
TRBV5-5	TRBJ1-2	TRBD1	NA	CASSFIPGQGYGYTF	TGTGCCAGCAGCTTTATACCGGGACAGGGCTATGGCTACACCTTC
TRBV20-1	TRBJ2-3	TRBD2	NA	CSASLRGSAGGTDTQYF	TGCAGTGCTAGTCTTAGGGGATCGGCGGGAGGGACAGATACGCAGTATTTT
TRBV2	TRBJ2-7	TRBD1	NA	CASRKDRGVYEQYF	TGTGCCAGCAGAAAGGACAGGGGGGTCTACGAGCAGTACTTC
TRBV19	TRBJ2-2	TRBD2	once	CASSLSGRGTGELFF	TGTGCCAGTAGTCTCAGCGGGAGGGGCACCGGGGAGCTGTTTTTT